A selection of T cell receptor beta chains follows, all from one sample in a study of response to subunit inactivated influenza vaccine. TCRdb re-derived calls from the RT-PCR reads in MiXCR, one entry per CDR3 protein. The table records roughly 670,000 distinct CDR3 sequences, roughly 15% of them present only once. Specimen: PBMCs from blood, collected 14 to 15 days before vaccination. The source is a man between 45 and 60 years old who received an inactivated influenza vaccine. Both conserved end residues are part of each CDR3. The D gene is left open where the match is weak. Part of the rows lack a size; the others show once, few, many or a class for expanded clones.

abundance: few; v_gene: TRBV12-3/TRBV12-4; d_gene: -; j_gene: TRBJ1-4; CDR3aa: CASSLAAGSNEKLFF; CDR3nt: TGTGCCAGCAGTTTAGCGGCGGGGAGCAATGAAAAACTGTTTTTT
abundance: -; v_gene: TRBV3-1; d_gene: TRBD1; j_gene: TRBJ2-3; CDR3aa: CASSQETGTARMTDTQYF; CDR3nt: TGTGCCAGCAGCCAAGAAACTGGGACAGCACGAATGACAGATACGCAGTATTTT
abundance: -; v_gene: TRBV5-1; d_gene: -; j_gene: TRBJ1-1; CDR3aa: CASSPPTRTGITEAFF; CDR3nt: TGCGCCAGCAGCCCTCCAACCCGTACGGGGATCACTGAAGCTTTCTTT
abundance: -; v_gene: TRBV6-2/TRBV6-3; d_gene: -; j_gene: TRBJ2-1; CDR3aa: CASSDPGRASYNEQFF; CDR3nt: TGTGCCAGCAGTGACCCGGGACGGGCCTCCTACAATGAGCAGTTCTTC
abundance: -; v_gene: TRBV7-2; d_gene: -; j_gene: TRBJ2-7; CDR3aa: CATSRQAGEQYF; CDR3nt: TGTGCCACCTCTCGACAGGCAGGCGAGCAGTACTTC
abundance: many; v_gene: TRBV12-3/TRBV12-4; d_gene: -; j_gene: TRBJ2-1; CDR3aa: CASSFRFEQFF; CDR3nt: TGTGCCAGCAGTTTTCGGTTTGAGCAGTTCTTC
abundance: few; v_gene: TRBV4-3; d_gene: TRBD2; j_gene: TRBJ2-1; CDR3aa: CASSQVAGGKRDEQFF; CDR3nt: TGCGCCAGCAGCCAAGTGGCGGGAGGCAAAAGGGATGAGCAGTTCTTC
abundance: few; v_gene: TRBV11-1; d_gene: TRBD2; j_gene: TRBJ2-1; CDR3aa: CASSSSLSGLAGVHNEQFF; CDR3nt: TGTGCCAGCAGCTCCTCCCTCTCGGGACTAGCGGGAGTCCACAATGAGCAGTTCTTC
abundance: -; v_gene: TRBV6-5; d_gene: -; j_gene: TRBJ1-5; CDR3aa: CASSYVGGISGQPQHF; CDR3nt: TGTGCCAGCAGTTACGTTGGGGGGATATCGGGTCAGCCCCAGCATTTT
abundance: -; v_gene: TRBV4-1; d_gene: -; j_gene: TRBJ2-7; CDR3aa: CASSQGRPSYEQYF; CDR3nt: TGCGCCAGCAGCCAAGGCCGACCGTCATACGAGCAGTACTTC
abundance: -; v_gene: TRBV11-2; d_gene: TRBD2; j_gene: TRBJ2-5; CDR3aa: CASSLLRGGRAQYF; CDR3nt: TGTGCCAGCAGCTTACTACGGGGCGGGAGGGCCCAGTACTTC
abundance: -; v_gene: TRBV12-5; d_gene: -; j_gene: TRBJ2-5; CDR3aa: CASGSGQPQETQYF; CDR3nt: TGTGCTAGTGGTTCCGGACAGCCCCAAGAGACCCAGTACTTC
abundance: -; v_gene: TRBV3-1; d_gene: TRBD2; j_gene: TRBJ2-1; CDR3aa: CASSQVLAGGPSYNEQFF; CDR3nt: TGTGCCAGCAGCCAAGTACTAGCGGGAGGGCCTTCCTACAATGAGCAGTTCTTC
abundance: few; v_gene: TRBV11-2; d_gene: -; j_gene: TRBJ2-2; CDR3aa: CASSGGAAGPTGELFF; CDR3nt: TGTGCCAGCAGCGGAGGGGCAGCCGGCCCCACCGGGGAGCTGTTTTTT
abundance: few; v_gene: TRBV5-6; d_gene: -; j_gene: TRBJ2-2; CDR3aa: CASSLMMGREWLFF; CDR3nt: TGTGCCAGCAGCTTGATGATGGGACGGGAGTGGCTGTTTTTT
abundance: -; v_gene: TRBV7-2; d_gene: -; j_gene: TRBJ2-7; CDR3aa: CASSVRRGLSYEQYF; CDR3nt: TGTGCCAGCAGCGTCCGACGCGGCCTCTCCTACGAGCAGTACTTC
abundance: -; v_gene: TRBV12-3/TRBV12-4; d_gene: TRBD2; j_gene: TRBJ2-1; CDR3aa: CASSLWTSGYNEQFF; CDR3nt: TGTGCCAGCAGTTTGTGGACTAGCGGTTACAATGAGCAGTTCTTC
abundance: few; v_gene: TRBV10-3; d_gene: -; j_gene: TRBJ1-6; CDR3aa: CAISESVRGGNSPLHF; CDR3nt: TGTGCCATCAGTGAGTCGGTCCGGGGCGGAAATTCACCCCTCCACTTT
abundance: -; v_gene: TRBV20-1; d_gene: TRBD1; j_gene: TRBJ2-7; CDR3aa: CSARPPSDRGYEQYF; CDR3nt: TGCAGTGCTAGACCCCCCTCCGACAGGGGCTACGAGCAGTACTTC
abundance: few; v_gene: TRBV29-1; d_gene: TRBD2; j_gene: TRBJ2-3; CDR3aa: CSFIRGGTDTQYF; CDR3nt: TGCAGCTTTATCCGGGGGGGGACAGATACGCAGTATTTT
abundance: few; v_gene: TRBV2; d_gene: TRBD2; j_gene: TRBJ2-5; CDR3aa: CASSQSVGTSPYGETQYF; CDR3nt: TGTGCCAGCAGCCAGAGCGTAGGGACTAGTCCCTATGGGGAGACCCAGTACTTC
abundance: -; v_gene: TRBV27; d_gene: -; j_gene: TRBJ2-1; CDR3aa: CASSLGWGQSSYNEQFF; CDR3nt: TGTGCCAGCAGTTTAGGGTGGGGCCAGAGCTCCTACAATGAGCAGTTCTTC
abundance: -; v_gene: TRBV20-1; d_gene: TRBD1; j_gene: TRBJ1-1; CDR3aa: CSAGRDRREAFF; CDR3nt: TGCAGTGCCGGGAGGGACAGGAGAGAAGCTTTCTTT
abundance: many; v_gene: TRBV7-2; d_gene: -; j_gene: TRBJ1-4; CDR3aa: CASSLEGANEKLFF; CDR3nt: TGTGCCAGCAGCTTAGAAGGAGCTAATGAAAAACTGTTTTTT
abundance: -; v_gene: TRBV4-3; d_gene: TRBD2; j_gene: TRBJ2-2; CDR3aa: CASSQYFAGGSTGELFF; CDR3nt: TGCGCCAGCAGCCAATATTTCGCGGGAGGGAGCACCGGGGAGCTGTTTTTT
abundance: -; v_gene: TRBV7-2; d_gene: -; j_gene: TRBJ2-2; CDR3aa: CASSLAHYTGELFF; CDR3nt: TGTGCCAGCAGCTTAGCTCACTACACCGGGGAGCTGTTTTTT
abundance: few; v_gene: TRBV4-2; d_gene: -; j_gene: TRBJ2-1; CDR3aa: CASRSHSNEQFF; CDR3nt: TGTGCCAGCAGGTCACATAGCAATGAGCAGTTCTTC
abundance: -; v_gene: TRBV7-2; d_gene: -; j_gene: TRBJ1-1; CDR3aa: CASSFAGHPAFF; CDR3nt: TGTGCCAGCAGCTTTGCGGGGCACCCAGCTTTCTTT
abundance: -; v_gene: TRBV4-1; d_gene: -; j_gene: TRBJ1-2; CDR3aa: CASSPRTETGYTF; CDR3nt: TGCGCCAGCAGCCCCCGGACTGAAACTGGCTACACCTTC
abundance: -; v_gene: TRBV7-2; d_gene: -; j_gene: TRBJ2-7; CDR3aa: CASSPGRWVPASEQYF; CDR3nt: TGTGCCAGCAGCCCCGGCCGTTGGGTCCCAGCTTCCGAGCAGTACTTC
abundance: -; v_gene: TRBV7-8; d_gene: -; j_gene: TRBJ2-3; CDR3aa: CASSLGLRERDTQYF; CDR3nt: TGTGCCAGCAGCTTAGGTCTGCGGGAAAGAGATACGCAGTATTTT
abundance: few; v_gene: TRBV10-3; d_gene: TRBD1; j_gene: TRBJ2-7; CDR3aa: CAITVGQGSNYEQYF; CDR3nt: TGTGCCATCACCGTAGGACAGGGAAGTAACTACGAGCAGTACTTC
abundance: -; v_gene: TRBV5-6; d_gene: TRBD2; j_gene: TRBJ2-7; CDR3aa: CASSWGLAETVQYF; CDR3nt: TGTGCCAGCAGCTGGGGACTAGCGGAAACAGTGCAGTACTTC
abundance: -; v_gene: TRBV30; d_gene: -; j_gene: TRBJ2-4; CDR3aa: CAWSNQGGNIQYF; CDR3nt: TGTGCCTGGAGTAACCAGGGGGGAAACATTCAGTACTTC
abundance: few; v_gene: TRBV10-2; d_gene: -; j_gene: TRBJ2-1; CDR3aa: CASSEPNMNEQFF; CDR3nt: TGCGCCAGCAGTGAGCCCAACATGAATGAGCAGTTCTTC
abundance: few; v_gene: TRBV27; d_gene: TRBD2; j_gene: TRBJ2-3; CDR3aa: CASSLRSGGGGDTQYF; CDR3nt: TGTGCCAGCAGTTTAAGGAGCGGGGGGGGCGGGGATACGCAGTATTTT
abundance: few; v_gene: TRBV20-1; d_gene: TRBD1; j_gene: TRBJ2-4; CDR3aa: CSARGQFENIQYF; CDR3nt: TGCAGTGCTAGGGGACAGTTCGAAAACATTCAGTACTTC
abundance: many; v_gene: TRBV20-1; d_gene: TRBD2; j_gene: TRBJ2-1; CDR3aa: CSVEGLAGGRLDNEQFF; CDR3nt: TGCAGTGTCGAGGGACTAGCGGGAGGGAGGCTTGACAATGAGCAGTTCTTC
abundance: -; v_gene: TRBV29-1; d_gene: -; j_gene: TRBJ2-2; CDR3aa: CSVELRRVGNTGELFF; CDR3nt: TGCAGCGTTGAGCTCCGCAGGGTGGGGAACACCGGGGAGCTGTTTTTT
abundance: -; v_gene: TRBV7-2; d_gene: -; j_gene: TRBJ2-3; CDR3aa: CASSLDTGTTDTQYF; CDR3nt: TGTGCCAGCAGCTTAGATACAGGGACAACAGATACGCAGTATTTT
abundance: few; v_gene: TRBV7-2; d_gene: -; j_gene: TRBJ2-7; CDR3aa: CASSLKLAKYEQYF; CDR3nt: TGTGCCAGCAGCCTAAAGTTAGCGAAGTACGAGCAGTACTTC
abundance: once; v_gene: TRBV5-1; d_gene: -; j_gene: TRBJ2-1; CDR3aa: CASSLVGISYNEQFF; CDR3nt: TGCGCCAGCAGCTTGGTTGGGATATCCTACAATGAGCAGTTCTTC
abundance: -; v_gene: TRBV5-1; d_gene: -; j_gene: TRBJ2-7; CDR3aa: CASSLQSSSYEQYF; CDR3nt: TGCGCCAGCAGCCTACAGAGTAGCTCCTACGAGCAGTACTTC
abundance: -; v_gene: TRBV7-9; d_gene: TRBD2; j_gene: TRBJ2-2; CDR3aa: CASSSHAAGGTGELFF; CDR3nt: TGTGCCAGCAGCTCCCATGCAGCGGGGGGCACCGGGGAGCTGTTTTTT
abundance: -; v_gene: TRBV27; d_gene: TRBD2; j_gene: TRBJ2-1; CDR3aa: CASSSVAGENEQFF; CDR3nt: TGTGCCAGCAGTTCAGTAGCGGGGGAAAATGAGCAGTTCTTC
abundance: -; v_gene: TRBV20-1; d_gene: -; j_gene: TRBJ2-5; CDR3aa: CSARAAQGHQETQYF; CDR3nt: TGCAGTGCTAGAGCGGCGCAGGGTCATCAAGAGACCCAGTACTTC
abundance: -; v_gene: TRBV12-3/TRBV12-4; d_gene: -; j_gene: TRBJ2-7; CDR3aa: CASSLYGQVLDEQYF; CDR3nt: TGTGCCAGCAGTTTGTACGGGCAGGTTCTTGACGAGCAGTACTTC
abundance: many; v_gene: TRBV5-1; d_gene: TRBD2; j_gene: TRBJ2-3; CDR3aa: CASSPRLAGRADTQYF; CDR3nt: TGCGCCAGCAGCCCCCGACTAGCGGGGAGGGCAGATACGCAGTATTTT
abundance: -; v_gene: TRBV20-1; d_gene: TRBD1; j_gene: TRBJ1-5; CDR3aa: CSAHRDRREPQHF; CDR3nt: TGCAGTGCGCACCGGGACAGAAGGGAGCCCCAGCATTTT
abundance: -; v_gene: TRBV7-2; d_gene: -; j_gene: TRBJ2-7; CDR3aa: CASSRDPRGEQYF; CDR3nt: TGTGCCAGCAGCCGGGATCCCAGGGGAGAGCAGTACTTC
abundance: -; v_gene: TRBV27; d_gene: TRBD1; j_gene: TRBJ1-4; CDR3aa: CASSTGTGGALGEKLFF; CDR3nt: TGTGCCAGCAGCACCGGGACAGGGGGCGCCCTTGGTGAAAAACTGTTTTTT
abundance: few; v_gene: TRBV5-1; d_gene: -; j_gene: TRBJ1-2; CDR3aa: CASSSDSRYGYTF; CDR3nt: TGCGCCAGCAGCTCCGACAGCCGCTATGGCTACACCTTC
abundance: once; v_gene: TRBV5-1; d_gene: TRBD1; j_gene: TRBJ2-7; CDR3aa: CASSLAAQGAGEQYF; CDR3nt: TGCGCCAGCAGCTTGGCGGCGCAGGGGGCCGGCGAGCAGTACTTC